This T cell receptor beta chain originates from a study of technical replicates of blood from several donors. Profiled with immunoSEQ multiplex PCR; TCRdb holds only in-frame clones, not every one. The sample gives approximately 93,000 clones, 94% of which show up once; around 0.25% is in the top ten. The sequenced material came from T cells isolated from PBMCs. This clonotype originated in a human donor in good health.

The CDR3 nucleotides read TGCGCCAGCAGCTTGGGCCAAACCGGACTATCCGACGAGCAGTACTTC. It translates to CASSLGQTGLSDEQYF. The chain joins TRBV5-1 to TRBJ2-7, with D perhaps TRBD2 (6 bases). Per the germline V gene, CDR1 is SGHRS and CDR2 is YFSETQ. This CDR3 is 16 amino acids long. Trimming shortened V by 0 bases and J by 5 bases, and 18 bases separated the two germline ends.